This is a list of T cell receptor beta chains from one sample in a study of beta chain features in type 1 diabetes. Profiled with immunoSEQ multiplex PCR; TCRdb holds only in-frame clones, not every one. Of about 140,000 clones listed, approximately 13% are singletons. The material sequenced was central memory CD4+ T cells from blood. The receptor source for this set is a young man with type 1 diabetes. Both conserved end residues are part of each CDR3. Each record gives: D gene, V gene, J gene, clone size, CDR3 protein, CDR3 DNA. D genes are given only for firm matches. Size is stated for part of the rows, as once, few or many counts, or as a class when the clone is expanded.

>TRBD1|TRBV6-1|TRBJ2-5|few
CASSEALPGTGQETQYF
TGTGCCAGCAGTGAAGCGCTTCCCGGGACAGGGCAAGAGACCCAGTACTTC
>TRBD1|TRBV10-3|TRBJ2-1|many
CAITKTRDRGGNEQFF
TGTGCCATCACTAAAACGAGGGACAGGGGTGGCAATGAGCAGTTCTTC
>-|TRBV30|TRBJ1-1|few
CAWSVYANTEAFF
TGTGCCTGGAGTGTATATGCGAACACTGAAGCTTTCTTT
>TRBD1|TRBV29-1|TRBJ1-5|-
CSIQQGNAQPQHF
TGCAGCATCCAACAGGGGAACGCTCAGCCCCAGCATTTT
>-|TRBV18|TRBJ1-1|few
CASRGQGDATEAFF
TGTGCCAGCCGTGGCCAGGGCGACGCAACTGAAGCTTTCTTT
>TRBD1|TRBV2|TRBJ1-2|-
CASSLTGDYGYTF
TGTGCCAGCAGTTTGACAGGGGACTATGGCTACACCTTC
>TRBD1|TRBV25-1|TRBJ2-2|-
CASSEGQGSYTGELFF
TGTGCCAGCAGTGAAGGACAGGGGTCATACACCGGGGAGCTGTTTTTT
>-|TRBV18|TRBJ2-5|few
CASSPGWGTQETQYF
TGTGCCAGCTCACCAGGTTGGGGAACCCAAGAGACCCAGTACTTC
>-|TRBV9|TRBJ2-2|few
CASSVTTGAGELFF
TGTGCCAGCAGCGTGACGACAGGAGCCGGGGAGCTGTTTTTT
>-|TRBV7-3|TRBJ2-3|-
CASSLKGPTTDTQYF
TGTGCCAGCAGCTTAAAGGGGCCAACCACCGATACGCAGTATTTT
>TRBD2|TRBV10-3|TRBJ2-1|few
CAISPDPAGNSYNEQFF
TGTGCCATCAGTCCGGACCCAGCGGGAAACTCCTACAATGAGCAGTTCTTC
>-|TRBV7-2|TRBJ2-2|few
CASSPWAGNTGELFF
TGTGCCAGCAGCCCCTGGGCAGGGAACACCGGGGAGCTGTTTTTT
>-|TRBV5-1|TRBJ2-5|few
CASSPGLQETQYF
TGCGCCAGCAGCCCGGGCCTACAAGAGACCCAGTACTTC
>-|TRBV6-1|TRBJ2-7|few
CASSGYYEQYF
TGTGCCAGCAGTGGCTACTACGAGCAGTACTTC
>TRBD1|TRBV30|TRBJ1-5|-
CAWSVGSGGYRQPQHF
TGTGCCTGGAGTGTAGGGTCAGGGGGCTATCGACAGCCCCAGCATTTT
>-|TRBV6-1|TRBJ1-2|few
CASRSGTRTYGYTF
TGTGCCAGCAGATCCGGGACCCGAACGTATGGCTACACCTTC
>-|TRBV2|TRBJ2-1|-
CASSEPVFSEQFF
TGTGCCAGCAGTGAACCGGTGTTTAGTGAGCAGTTCTTC
>-|TRBV6-6|TRBJ1-1|few
CASSYSGQTEAFF
TGTGCCAGCAGTTACTCCGGACAGACTGAAGCTTTCTTT
>-|TRBV6-6|TRBJ2-3|few
CASKAATDTQYF
TGTGCCAGCAAAGCGGCCACAGATACGCAGTATTTT
>-|TRBV7-9|TRBJ1-2|-
CASSGHRENGYTF
TGTGCCAGCAGCGGCCACAGGGAGAATGGCTACACCTTC
>-|TRBV10-1|TRBJ2-1|few
CASSEMGANNEQFF
TGCGCCAGCAGTGAGATGGGTGCGAACAATGAGCAGTTCTTC
>-|TRBV19|TRBJ1-5|-
CASRRDGNQPQHF
TGTGCCAGTAGAAGGGACGGGAATCAGCCCCAGCATTTT